The rows below give T cell receptor beta chains drawn from one sample of a study of beta chain features in type 1 diabetes. Profiled with immunoSEQ multiplex PCR; TCRdb holds only in-frame clones, not every one. The sample lists around 710,000 clones, approximately 13% seen once, with more than 0.1% in the top ten. The material sequenced was naive CD4+ T cells from blood. Every receptor here comes from a man aged 25-45 years with type 1 diabetes. The CDR3 runs from the conserved cysteine through the conserved F or W. The order of the fields is J gene, V gene, D gene, clone size, CDR3 DNA, CDR3 protein. D genes are given only for firm matches. Clone sizes are given selectively: once, few, many, or a class where the clone is expanded.

j_gene: TRBJ2-3
v_gene: TRBV7-9
d_gene: -
abundance: few
CDR3nt: TGTGCCAGCAGCATCAGGGGAGTGGTAGATACGCAGTATTTT
CDR3aa: CASSIRGVVDTQYF

j_gene: TRBJ1-4
v_gene: TRBV6-4
d_gene: -
abundance: -
CDR3nt: TGTGCCAGCAGTAACAACATGGGGGAAAAACTGTTTTTT
CDR3aa: CASSNNMGEKLFF

j_gene: TRBJ2-2
v_gene: TRBV14
d_gene: TRBD2
abundance: -
CDR3nt: TGTGCCAGCAGCCCAAGAGGGGCGGGGGCCGGGGAGCTGTTTTTT
CDR3aa: CASSPRGAGAGELFF

j_gene: TRBJ1-5
v_gene: TRBV29-1
d_gene: -
abundance: -
CDR3nt: TGCAGCGTTGAAGTGGGGGACAATCAGCCCCAGCATTTT
CDR3aa: CSVEVGDNQPQHF

j_gene: TRBJ2-1
v_gene: TRBV29-1
d_gene: TRBD2
abundance: -
CDR3nt: TGCAGCGTGGCCGGGACTACCGACCGTGAGCAGTTCTTC
CDR3aa: CSVAGTTDREQFF

j_gene: TRBJ1-2
v_gene: TRBV18
d_gene: -
abundance: -
CDR3nt: TGTGCCAGCTCAGCCGCATTCCGGGACCCGGGTGGCTACACCTTC
CDR3aa: CASSAAFRDPGGYTF

j_gene: TRBJ1-3
v_gene: TRBV15
d_gene: -
abundance: once
CDR3nt: TGTGCCACCAGCAACCGTAGCTCTGGAAACACCATATATTTT
CDR3aa: CATSNRSSGNTIYF

j_gene: TRBJ2-5
v_gene: TRBV29-1
d_gene: -
abundance: -
CDR3nt: TGCAGCGTTGCAGGTCGGCAGGGTTGGAGGGCCCAAGAGACCCAGTACTTC
CDR3aa: CSVAGRQGWRAQETQYF

j_gene: TRBJ1-1
v_gene: TRBV19
d_gene: -
abundance: -
CDR3nt: TGTGCCAGTAGTAGGGGTCAAAGGGGACGGTCCCCTGAAGCTTTCTTT
CDR3aa: CASSRGQRGRSPEAFF

j_gene: TRBJ1-3
v_gene: TRBV7-9
d_gene: TRBD1
abundance: few
CDR3nt: TGTGCCAGCAGTCAGACAGGGGACTCTGGAAACACCATATATTTT
CDR3aa: CASSQTGDSGNTIYF

j_gene: TRBJ1-1
v_gene: TRBV5-6
d_gene: -
abundance: -
CDR3nt: TGTGCCAGCAGCTCTGACTTCCGGATGAACACTGAAGCTTTCTTT
CDR3aa: CASSSDFRMNTEAFF

j_gene: TRBJ2-5
v_gene: TRBV6-1
d_gene: -
abundance: -
CDR3nt: TGTGCCAGCAGTGAATACCCTCGGACCCAGTACTTC
CDR3aa: CASSEYPRTQYF

j_gene: TRBJ2-5
v_gene: TRBV5-1
d_gene: -
abundance: -
CDR3nt: TGCGCCAGCAGCGGGCTAGTAGGAAGGGAGACCCAGTACTTC
CDR3aa: CASSGLVGRETQYF

j_gene: TRBJ1-5
v_gene: TRBV6-5
d_gene: TRBD1
abundance: few
CDR3nt: TGTGCCAGTGGGGACAGGCCATATCAGCCCCAGCATTTT
CDR3aa: CASGDRPYQPQHF

j_gene: TRBJ1-3
v_gene: TRBV29-1
d_gene: -
abundance: few
CDR3nt: TGCAGCGTTGAATATAGAGAAGGTGGAAACACCATATATTTT
CDR3aa: CSVEYREGGNTIYF

j_gene: TRBJ2-6
v_gene: TRBV5-1
d_gene: -
abundance: -
CDR3nt: TGCGCCAGCAGCTTGGGGCCTCCTAAGAACACTGGGGCCAACGTCCTGACTTTC
CDR3aa: CASSLGPPKNTGANVLTF

j_gene: TRBJ1-2
v_gene: TRBV29-1
d_gene: TRBD1
abundance: few
CDR3nt: TGCAGCGTTGAAGATAGCAACAGGGGGGCTTGGGGCTACACCTTC
CDR3aa: CSVEDSNRGAWGYTF

j_gene: TRBJ2-3
v_gene: TRBV10-3
d_gene: TRBD1
abundance: -
CDR3nt: TGTGCCGCCCGGACAGGGGGCGCAGATACGCAGTATTTT
CDR3aa: CAARTGGADTQYF

j_gene: TRBJ2-3
v_gene: TRBV2
d_gene: -
abundance: -
CDR3nt: TGTGCCAGCAGTGAGGTCATTCCCACAGATACGCAGTATTTT
CDR3aa: CASSEVIPTDTQYF

j_gene: TRBJ1-5
v_gene: TRBV4-3
d_gene: -
abundance: few
CDR3nt: TGCGCCAGCAGCCAAGATCCCTCCGGGTCCCGTAATCAGCCCCAGCATTTT
CDR3aa: CASSQDPSGSRNQPQHF

j_gene: TRBJ2-1
v_gene: TRBV9
d_gene: TRBD2
abundance: -
CDR3nt: TGTGCCAGCAGCTCCGGGCAGACTAGCGATGAGCAGTTCTTC
CDR3aa: CASSSGQTSDEQFF

j_gene: TRBJ1-2
v_gene: TRBV7-6
d_gene: TRBD1
abundance: -
CDR3nt: TGTGCCAGCAGCTTAAGGGGGACAGGGGATGGCTACACCTTC
CDR3aa: CASSLRGTGDGYTF

j_gene: TRBJ2-4
v_gene: TRBV7-9
d_gene: -
abundance: -
CDR3nt: TGTGCCAGCAGCTCGGGACAACTAGCCAAAAACATTCAGTACTTC
CDR3aa: CASSSGQLAKNIQYF

j_gene: TRBJ2-3
v_gene: TRBV19
d_gene: TRBD1
abundance: few
CDR3nt: TGTGCCAGTAGTATCGGGGAGACAGGGGGCAGAAATACGCAGTATTTT
CDR3aa: CASSIGETGGRNTQYF

j_gene: TRBJ2-3
v_gene: TRBV10-3
d_gene: TRBD1
abundance: -
CDR3nt: TGTGCCATCAGTGAAGGGACAGGGAAAACCGGTACGCAGTATTTT
CDR3aa: CAISEGTGKTGTQYF

j_gene: TRBJ1-4
v_gene: TRBV4-3
d_gene: TRBD1
abundance: -
CDR3nt: TGCGCCAGCAGCCAAGAGACAGGGGCGGGTGAAAAACTGTTTTTT
CDR3aa: CASSQETGAGEKLFF

j_gene: TRBJ2-5
v_gene: TRBV7-2
d_gene: -
abundance: -
CDR3nt: TGTGCCAGCAGCCCTCATGGGGTTTTAGAGACCCAGTACTTC
CDR3aa: CASSPHGVLETQYF

j_gene: TRBJ2-5
v_gene: TRBV5-4
d_gene: -
abundance: few
CDR3nt: TGTGCCAGCAGCTTGGAGGGGGGCGGGGCCCGTGAGGAGACCCAGTACTTC
CDR3aa: CASSLEGGGAREETQYF

j_gene: TRBJ2-1
v_gene: TRBV9
d_gene: TRBD2
abundance: -
CDR3nt: TGTGCCAGCAGCGGACCCCTGGGACTAGCTGCCAATGAGCAGTTCTTC
CDR3aa: CASSGPLGLAANEQFF

j_gene: TRBJ2-7
v_gene: TRBV29-1
d_gene: -
abundance: few
CDR3nt: TGCAGCGTTCTAGGAGCCGACGAGCAGTACTTC
CDR3aa: CSVLGADEQYF

j_gene: TRBJ1-3
v_gene: TRBV7-6
d_gene: -
abundance: -
CDR3nt: TGTGCCAGCAGCTTAGCGGGGACTAGCTCTGGAAACACCATATATTTT
CDR3aa: CASSLAGTSSGNTIYF

j_gene: TRBJ2-2
v_gene: TRBV28
d_gene: TRBD2
abundance: -
CDR3nt: TGTGCCAGCAGCCGGGGGGGCACCGGGGAGCTGTTTTTT
CDR3aa: CASSRGGTGELFF

j_gene: TRBJ1-2
v_gene: TRBV27
d_gene: -
abundance: few
CDR3nt: TGTGCCAGCAGTCCCACCATGAGGATCTATGGCTACACCTTC
CDR3aa: CASSPTMRIYGYTF

j_gene: TRBJ1-2
v_gene: TRBV7-2
d_gene: TRBD1
abundance: few
CDR3nt: TGTGCCAGCAGCTCGACGCGGGACAGGGGCCGCGGATCCGGTGGCTACACCTTC
CDR3aa: CASSSTRDRGRGSGGYTF

j_gene: TRBJ2-3
v_gene: TRBV6-5
d_gene: -
abundance: -
CDR3nt: TGTGCCAGCAGTTACTCTTTAGGCATTTCCACAGATACGCAGTATTTT
CDR3aa: CASSYSLGISTDTQYF

j_gene: TRBJ2-7
v_gene: TRBV29-1
d_gene: TRBD1
abundance: few
CDR3nt: TGCAGCGTCGCACGACCCCGGGACAGGGGCTACGAGCAGTACTTC
CDR3aa: CSVARPRDRGYEQYF

j_gene: TRBJ2-7
v_gene: TRBV5-6
d_gene: -
abundance: -
CDR3nt: TGTGCCAGCAGCTTGGCCGGAAACCAGTACTTC
CDR3aa: CASSLAGNQYF

j_gene: TRBJ1-3
v_gene: TRBV5-6
d_gene: -
abundance: -
CDR3nt: TGTGCCAGCAGCATGTCTCGAGGGAACACCATATATTTT
CDR3aa: CASSMSRGNTIYF

j_gene: TRBJ1-3
v_gene: TRBV30
d_gene: -
abundance: few
CDR3nt: TGTGCTCACGCCGGGGACTCTGGAAACACCATATATTTT
CDR3aa: CAHAGDSGNTIYF

j_gene: TRBJ2-5
v_gene: TRBV7-2
d_gene: -
abundance: -
CDR3nt: TGTGCCAGCAGCGGCCTGAGGCCACACCCAGAGACCCAGTACTTC
CDR3aa: CASSGLRPHPETQYF

j_gene: TRBJ1-2
v_gene: TRBV5-4
d_gene: TRBD1
abundance: -
CDR3nt: TGTGCCAGCAGTAATCGGGACAGGGGAGTCTATGGCTACACCTTC
CDR3aa: CASSNRDRGVYGYTF

j_gene: TRBJ1-2
v_gene: TRBV7-2
d_gene: -
abundance: -
CDR3nt: TGTGCCAGCTCCAGGGCCAACTATGGCTACACCTTC
CDR3aa: CASSRANYGYTF

j_gene: TRBJ2-7
v_gene: TRBV5-1
d_gene: -
abundance: -
CDR3nt: TGCGCCAGCAGCTTGGCTGTAGACCCCTACGAGCAGTACTTC
CDR3aa: CASSLAVDPYEQYF